This note documents a single TCR beta chain sequence. In the study's own analysis: Amplification of reference gene primers was used by the study to estimate nucleated cell counts. Assay: immunoSEQ multiplex PCR; the TCRdb copy retains only in-frame clones and omits some. V, J and clone size derive from that table, while D and trimming were established from the DNA sequence. This table holds roughly 220,000 clones, 88% found once. Assignments of participants to cohorts depended upon their own reported clinical history. The CDR3 has 15 residues. The germline V gene has CDR1 SGDLS and CDR2 YYNGEE. J gave up 1 base and V 0 bases, and 4 bases lay outside the gene matches. This specimen comes from a study of blood T cell repertoires in COVID-19. Looking at the study overall: T cells, B-cell-depleted T cells, or PBMCs provided the cDNA or gDNA that served as material.

V and J are TRBV9 and TRBJ2-7, with 7 bases aligning to TRBD2. The receptor comes from a woman between 45 and 60 years old with acute COVID-19. The sequenced sample consisted of PBMCs or T cells enriched from blood (not recorded which). The CDR3 here is CASSVGAGVSYEQYF. CDR3 bases: TGTGCCAGCAGCGTAGGGGCGGGAGTATCCTACGAGCAGTACTTC.